This TCR beta chain was captured in a study of blood T cell repertoires in COVID-19. Across the study: COVID-19 samples collected from the United States, Italy and Spain covered acute and convalescent phases.

Study processing details: By means of reference gene primer amplification, nucleated cell counts were estimated. Data came from immunoSEQ multiplex PCR; TCRdb stores just in-frame clones and leaves some out. From that table come the V and J calls and clone size; the DNA was used to work out D and trimming. The table has roughly 250,000 clones, about 86% seen once; the top ten hold 15% to 19%. Per germline, CDR1 SGHAT and CDR2 FQDESV (reference sequence). The CDR3 sequence is 15 residues long. V shed 6 bases and J 4 bases; nucleotides not matched to a gene: 7. The clonotype comes from a person aged 65-85 years with COVID-19, enrolled during active disease. The specimen sequenced was peripheral blood. This chain joins TRBV11-1 and TRBJ2-1, with 9 nucleotides matching TRBD1. The CDR3, as DNA: TGTGCCAGCAGGCCCGGGACAGGGCCTTACAATGAGCAGTTCTTC. As protein: CASRPGTGPYNEQFF.